This T cell receptor (beta chain) was found in a study of blood T cell repertoires in COVID-19. Background on the study: The United States, Italy and Spain provided the acute and convalescent COVID-19 samples. Sample material is recorded as cDNA or gDNA derived from T cells, B-cell-depleted T cells, or PBMCs.

The germline gives CDR1 SEHNR, CDR2 FQNEAQ (reference sequence). The CDR3 runs to 14 residues. V was pared by 1 base and J by 0 bases, with 7 bases between. This clone has only a few counts. In the source study's methods: Scientists estimated how many nucleated cells there were by amplifying reference gene primers. Sequenced by immunoSEQ multiplex PCR; TCRdb stores in-frame clones only, minus some. D and trimming were read from the DNA, whereas the V and J calls and clone size are those reported in that table. The top ten clones hold about 10% of a sample with about 53,000 clones, around 84% of them seen once.

This sequence was found in a man between 65 and 80 years old with active COVID-19. The sequenced material came from peripheral blood. This chain uses TRBV7-9 with TRBJ2-7; TRBD2 is a possible D gene (5 bases). This CDR3 reads CASSLVGGSYEQYF. The CDR3 DNA follows: TGTGCCAGCAGCTTAGTTGGAGGCTCCTACGAGCAGTACTTC.